This TCR beta chain was sequenced in a study of graft-versus-host responses after intestinal transplantation. General study results and limits: Ileal or blood samples showed some GvH clones first, and such clones were also found in recipient marrow. Early post-transplant HvG declines tracked with peak circulating GvH clone levels.

Data came from immunoSEQ multiplex PCR; TCRdb stores just in-frame clones and leaves some out. The profile shows tens of thousands of clones, 90% to 95% of them singletons. Germline CDR1 reads LNHNV; CDR2 reads YYDKDF (reference sequence). Trimming removed 3 bases at V and 3 bases at J, with 11 bases between. The CDR3 totals 14 residues. In regard to this clone: Its antigen remains unknown.

The rearrangement uses TRBV15 and TRBJ1-2; possibly TRBD1 for D (6 bases). The starting material was unstimulated CD4+ T cells sorted from spleen or lymph node cells, obtained before transplant. The sequence was obtained from a human donor who was the organ donor for an intestinal transplant. Here the CDR3 reads CATSRPRTDYGYTF. CDR3 coding DNA: TGTGCCACCAGCAGGCCCCGGACAGACTATGGCTACACCTTC.